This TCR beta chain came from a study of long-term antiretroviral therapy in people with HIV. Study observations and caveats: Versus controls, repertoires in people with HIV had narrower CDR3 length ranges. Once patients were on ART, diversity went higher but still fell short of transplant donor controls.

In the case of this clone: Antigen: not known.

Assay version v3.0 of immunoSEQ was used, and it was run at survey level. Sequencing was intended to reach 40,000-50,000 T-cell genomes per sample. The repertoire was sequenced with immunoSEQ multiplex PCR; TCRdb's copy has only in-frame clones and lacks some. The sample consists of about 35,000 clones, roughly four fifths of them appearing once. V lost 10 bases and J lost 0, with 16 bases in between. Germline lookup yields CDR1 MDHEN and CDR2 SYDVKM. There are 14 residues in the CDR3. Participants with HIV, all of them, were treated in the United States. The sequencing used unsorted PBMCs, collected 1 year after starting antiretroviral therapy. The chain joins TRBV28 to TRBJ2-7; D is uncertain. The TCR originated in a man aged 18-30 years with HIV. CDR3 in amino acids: CAITPGPSSYEQYF. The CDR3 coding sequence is TGTGCCATAACCCCCGGCCCGAGCTCCTACGAGCAGTACTTC.